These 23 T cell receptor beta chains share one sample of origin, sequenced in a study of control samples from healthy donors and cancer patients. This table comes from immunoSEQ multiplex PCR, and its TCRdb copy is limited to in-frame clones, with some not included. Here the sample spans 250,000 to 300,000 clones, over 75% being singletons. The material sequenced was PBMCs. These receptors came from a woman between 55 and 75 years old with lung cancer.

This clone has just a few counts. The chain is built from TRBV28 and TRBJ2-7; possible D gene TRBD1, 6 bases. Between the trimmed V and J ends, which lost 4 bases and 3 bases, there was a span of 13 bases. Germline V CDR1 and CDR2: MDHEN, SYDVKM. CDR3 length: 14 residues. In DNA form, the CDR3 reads TGTGCCAGCAGTTCAGGGGACACGCTCTACGAGCAGTACTTC. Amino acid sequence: CASSSGDTLYEQYF.

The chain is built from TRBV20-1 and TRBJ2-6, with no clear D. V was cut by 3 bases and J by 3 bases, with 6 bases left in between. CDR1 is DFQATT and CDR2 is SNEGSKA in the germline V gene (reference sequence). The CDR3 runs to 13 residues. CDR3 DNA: TGCAGTGCTAGTCCTGGTGGGGCCAACGTCCTGACTTTC. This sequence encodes CSASPGGANVLTF.

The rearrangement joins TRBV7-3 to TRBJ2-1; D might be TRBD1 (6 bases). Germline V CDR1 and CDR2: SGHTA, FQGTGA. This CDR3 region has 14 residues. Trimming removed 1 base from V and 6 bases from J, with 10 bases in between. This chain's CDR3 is CASSLNLGGNEQFF. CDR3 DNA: TGTGCCAGCAGCTTAAATTTAGGGGGCAATGAGCAGTTCTTC.

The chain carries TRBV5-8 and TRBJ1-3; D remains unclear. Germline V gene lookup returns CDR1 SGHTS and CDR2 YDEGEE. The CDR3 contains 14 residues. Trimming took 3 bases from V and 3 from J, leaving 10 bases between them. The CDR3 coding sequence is TGTGCCAGCAGCTCGGTTGGGATTGGAAACACCATATATTTT. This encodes CASSSVGIGNTIYF.

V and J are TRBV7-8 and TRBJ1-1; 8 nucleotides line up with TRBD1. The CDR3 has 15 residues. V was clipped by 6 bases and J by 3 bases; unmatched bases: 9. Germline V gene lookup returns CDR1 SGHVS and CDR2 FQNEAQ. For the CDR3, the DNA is TGTGCCAGCAGGACATTAGGGACAGGTGACACTGAAGCTTTCTTT. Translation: CASRTLGTGDTEAFF.

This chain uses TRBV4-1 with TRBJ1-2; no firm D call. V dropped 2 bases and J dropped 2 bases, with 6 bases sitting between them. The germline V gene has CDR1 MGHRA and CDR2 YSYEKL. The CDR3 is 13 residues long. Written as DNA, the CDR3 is TGCGCCAGCAGCCAAACAAGGAACTATGGCTACACCTTC. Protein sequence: CASSQTRNYGYTF.

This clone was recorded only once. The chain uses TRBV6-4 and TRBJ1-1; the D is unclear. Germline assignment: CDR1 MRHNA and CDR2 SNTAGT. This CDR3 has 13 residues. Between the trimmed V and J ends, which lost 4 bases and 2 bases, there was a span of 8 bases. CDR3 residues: CASSAGYNTEAFF. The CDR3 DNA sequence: TGTGCCAGCAGTGCCGGGTATAACACTGAAGCTTTCTTT.

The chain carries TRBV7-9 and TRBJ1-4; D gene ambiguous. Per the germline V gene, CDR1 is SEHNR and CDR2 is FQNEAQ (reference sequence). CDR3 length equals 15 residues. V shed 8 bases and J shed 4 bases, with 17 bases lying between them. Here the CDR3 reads CASAPMGTINEKLFF. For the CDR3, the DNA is TGTGCCAGCGCCCCCATGGGAACCATTAATGAAAAACTGTTTTTT.

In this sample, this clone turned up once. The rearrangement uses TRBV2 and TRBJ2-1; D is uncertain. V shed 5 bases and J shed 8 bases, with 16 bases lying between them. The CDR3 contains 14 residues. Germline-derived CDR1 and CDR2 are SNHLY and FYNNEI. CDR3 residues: CASSREVPGDEQFF. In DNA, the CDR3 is TGTGCCAGCAGTCGCGAAGTGCCTGGCGATGAGCAGTTCTTC.

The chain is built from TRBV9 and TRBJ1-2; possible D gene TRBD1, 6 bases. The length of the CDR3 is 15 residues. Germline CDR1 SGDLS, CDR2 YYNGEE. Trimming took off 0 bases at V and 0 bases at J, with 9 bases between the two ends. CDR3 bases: TGTGCCAGCAGCGTAGGGGACACTCCTAACTATGGCTACACCTTC. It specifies CASSVGDTPNYGYTF.

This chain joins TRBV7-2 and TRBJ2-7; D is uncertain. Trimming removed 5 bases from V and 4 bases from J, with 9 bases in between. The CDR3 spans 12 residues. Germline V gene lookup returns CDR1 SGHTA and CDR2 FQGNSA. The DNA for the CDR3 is TGTGCCAGCAGCCGAAATAATTACGAGCAGTACTTC. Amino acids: CASSRNNYEQYF.

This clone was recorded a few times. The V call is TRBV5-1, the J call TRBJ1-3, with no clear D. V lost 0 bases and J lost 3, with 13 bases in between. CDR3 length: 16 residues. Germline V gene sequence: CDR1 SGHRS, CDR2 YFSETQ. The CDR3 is CASSLAGSVYGNTIYF. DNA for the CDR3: TGCGCCAGCAGCTTGGCCGGGTCCGTTTATGGAAACACCATATATTTT.

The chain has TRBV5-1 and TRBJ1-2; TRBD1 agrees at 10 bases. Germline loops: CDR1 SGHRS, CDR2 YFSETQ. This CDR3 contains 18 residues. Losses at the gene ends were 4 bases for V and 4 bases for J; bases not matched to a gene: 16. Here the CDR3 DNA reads TGCGCCAGCAGCCCCGAACCGGGACAGGGGATGCAGGCCTATGGCTACACCTTC. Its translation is CASSPEPGQGMQAYGYTF.

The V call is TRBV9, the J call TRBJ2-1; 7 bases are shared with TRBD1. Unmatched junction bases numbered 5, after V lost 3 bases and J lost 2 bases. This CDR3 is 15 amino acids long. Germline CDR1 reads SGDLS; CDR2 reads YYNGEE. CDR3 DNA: TGTGCCAGCAGCGCCTCCGGGACAGCCTACAATGAGCAGTTCTTC. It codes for CASSASGTAYNEQFF.

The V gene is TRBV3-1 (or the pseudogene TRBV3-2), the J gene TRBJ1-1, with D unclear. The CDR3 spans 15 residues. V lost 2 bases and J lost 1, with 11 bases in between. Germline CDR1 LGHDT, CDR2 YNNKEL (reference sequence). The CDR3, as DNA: TGTGCCAGCAGCCAATTAGGCTCCACGAACACTGAAGCTTTCTTT. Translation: CASSQLGSTNTEAFF.

The CDR3, as DNA: TGTGCCAGCAGTTACTCAGGGACAGGGGAATACGAGCAGTACTTC. Translating it yields CASSYSGTGEYEQYF. The chain links TRBV6-5 to TRBJ2-7; 10 nucleotides align to TRBD1. The CDR3 length is 15 residues. Germline-derived CDR1 and CDR2 are MNHEY and SVGAGI. V trimming: 0 bases; J trimming: 4 bases; junction bases outside the gene matches: 3.

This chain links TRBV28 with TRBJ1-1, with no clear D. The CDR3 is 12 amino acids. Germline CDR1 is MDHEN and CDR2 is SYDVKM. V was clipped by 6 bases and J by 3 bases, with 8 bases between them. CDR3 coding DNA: TGTGCCAGCAGCCTGGGGTACACTGAAGCTTTCTTT. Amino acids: CASSLGYTEAFF. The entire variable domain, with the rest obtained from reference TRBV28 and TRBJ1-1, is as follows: DVKVTQSSRYLVKRTGEKVFLECVQDMDHENMFWYRQDPGLGLRLIYFSYDVKMKEKGDIPEGYSVSREKKERFSLILESASTNQTSMYLCASSLGYTEAFFGQGTRLTVV.

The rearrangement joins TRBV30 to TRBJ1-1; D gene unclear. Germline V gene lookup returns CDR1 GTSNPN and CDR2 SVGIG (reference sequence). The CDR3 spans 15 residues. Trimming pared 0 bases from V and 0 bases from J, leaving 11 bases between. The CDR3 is CAWSVQGNMNTEAFF. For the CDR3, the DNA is TGTGCCTGGAGTGTACAAGGCAACATGAACACTGAAGCTTTCTTT.

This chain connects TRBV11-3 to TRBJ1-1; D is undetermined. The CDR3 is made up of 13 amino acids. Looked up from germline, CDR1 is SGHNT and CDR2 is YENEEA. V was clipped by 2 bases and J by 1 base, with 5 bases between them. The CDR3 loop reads CASSLLWNTEAFF. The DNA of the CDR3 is TGTGCCAGCAGCTTATTGTGGAACACTGAAGCTTTCTTT.

The CDR3 sequence is CASTKGAQKGGPQHF. DNA for the CDR3: TGTGCCAGCACCAAAGGGGCACAAAAGGGGGGGCCCCAGCATTTT. V and J are TRBV21-1 and TRBJ1-5. TRBV21-1 is deemed a pseudogene. The CDR3 has 15 amino acids.

The CDR3 coding sequence is TGTGCCAGTAGTAGACTAGATCTTCCGACAGATACGCAGTATTTT. Protein product: CASSRLDLPTDTQYF. This sequence joins TRBV19 and TRBJ2-3, with D possibly being TRBD2 (6 bases). Between the trimmed V and J ends, which lost 4 bases and 3 bases, there was a span of 14 bases. CDR1 and CDR2 (germline): LNHDA, SQIVND (reference sequence). This CDR3 has 15 amino acids.

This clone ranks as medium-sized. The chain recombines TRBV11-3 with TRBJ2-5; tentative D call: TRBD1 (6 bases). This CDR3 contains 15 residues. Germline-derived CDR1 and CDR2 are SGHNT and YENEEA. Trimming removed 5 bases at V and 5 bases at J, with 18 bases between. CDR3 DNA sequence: TGTGCCAGCAGCGGCGGCACAGGGCAGTGGGAGACCCAGTACTTC. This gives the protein CASSGGTGQWETQYF.

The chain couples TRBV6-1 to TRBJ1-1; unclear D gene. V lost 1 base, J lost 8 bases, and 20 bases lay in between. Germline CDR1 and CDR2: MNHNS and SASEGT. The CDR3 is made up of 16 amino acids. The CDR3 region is CASSEGVRYPAFEAFF. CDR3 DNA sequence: TGTGCCAGCAGTGAAGGAGTGAGGTACCCGGCCTTCGAAGCTTTCTTT.